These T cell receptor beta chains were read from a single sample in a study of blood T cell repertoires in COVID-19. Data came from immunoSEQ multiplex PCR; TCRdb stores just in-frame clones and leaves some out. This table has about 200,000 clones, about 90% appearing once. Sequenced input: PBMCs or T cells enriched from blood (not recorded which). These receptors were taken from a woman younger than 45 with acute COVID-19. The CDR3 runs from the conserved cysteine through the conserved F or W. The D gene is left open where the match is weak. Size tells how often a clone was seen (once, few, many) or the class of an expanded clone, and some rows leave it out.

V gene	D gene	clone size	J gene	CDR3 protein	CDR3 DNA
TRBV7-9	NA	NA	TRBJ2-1	CANEGMGYNEQFF	TGTGCCAACGAGGGCATGGGTTACAATGAGCAGTTCTTC
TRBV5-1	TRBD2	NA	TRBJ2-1	CASEYQRGGYNEQFF	TGCGCCAGCGAGTACCAGCGGGGGGGCTACAATGAGCAGTTCTTC
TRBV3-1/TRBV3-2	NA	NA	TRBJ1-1	CASSQESPIGDTEAFF	TGTGCCAGCAGCCAAGAAAGCCCGATAGGGGACACTGAAGCTTTCTTT
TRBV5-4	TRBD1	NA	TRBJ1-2	CASSFGQAGGLYGYTF	TGTGCCAGCAGCTTTGGACAGGCGGGGGGCCTCTATGGCTACACCTTC
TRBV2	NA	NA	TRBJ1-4	CASQGIKLFF	TGTGCCAGCCAGGGGATAAAACTGTTTTTT
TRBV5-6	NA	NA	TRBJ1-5	CASSTGYPDQPQHF	TGTGCCAGCAGCACAGGGTACCCTGATCAGCCCCAGCATTTT
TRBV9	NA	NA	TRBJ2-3	CASSAHPGPGADTQYF	TGTGCCAGCAGCGCCCACCCGGGCCCCGGGGCAGATACGCAGTATTTT
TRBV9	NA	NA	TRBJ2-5	CASSVDLERGGQETQYF	TGTGCCAGCAGCGTAGACTTGGAGCGAGGAGGCCAAGAGACCCAGTACTTC
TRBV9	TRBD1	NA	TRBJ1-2	CASTQGRNYGYTF	TGTGCCAGTACACAGGGGCGCAACTATGGCTACACCTTC
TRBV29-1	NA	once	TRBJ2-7	CSVAGNMDEQYF	TGCAGCGTTGCAGGGAATATGGACGAGCAGTACTTC
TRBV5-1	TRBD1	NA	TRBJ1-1	CASSLAGTGGANTEAFF	TGCGCCAGCAGCTTGGCCGGGACAGGGGGGGCGAACACTGAAGCTTTCTTT
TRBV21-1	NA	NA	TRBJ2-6	CASSKGAPPTRTVPISGANVLTF	TGTGCCAGCAGCAAAGGTGCCCCTCCTACCCGGACAGTTCCCATATCTGGGGCCAACGTCCTGACTTTC
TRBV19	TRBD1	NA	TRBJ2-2	CASRGTGIGYTGELFF	TGTGCCAGTAGAGGGACAGGGATTGGGTACACCGGGGAGCTGTTTTTT
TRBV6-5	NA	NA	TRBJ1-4	CASRRLQGGNEKLFF	TGTGCCAGCAGGAGACTACAGGGAGGGAATGAAAAACTGTTTTTT
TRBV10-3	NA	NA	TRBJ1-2	CAISVRVEYGYTF	TGTGCCATCAGCGTCAGGGTGGAGTATGGCTACACCTTC
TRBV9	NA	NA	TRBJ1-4	CASTLAPTSHILFF	TGTGCCAGCACCCTAGCCCCCACGAGTCACATACTGTTTTTT
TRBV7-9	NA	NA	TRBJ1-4	CASSLLTGRKEEKLFF	TGTGCCAGCAGCCTACTAACAGGGCGAAAAGAGGAAAAACTGTTTTTT
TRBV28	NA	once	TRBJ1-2	CASSPTSQGSYGYTF	TGTGCCAGCAGTCCGACATCACAGGGATCCTATGGCTACACCTTC
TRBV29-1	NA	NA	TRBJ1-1	CSVARGNTEAFF	TGCAGCGTTGCCAGGGGGAACACTGAAGCTTTCTTT
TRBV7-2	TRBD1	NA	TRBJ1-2	CASSIDNRGAGYTF	TGTGCCAGCAGCATAGACAACAGGGGTGCTGGCTACACCTTC
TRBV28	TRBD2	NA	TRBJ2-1	CASSLLAGGLNEQFF	TGTGCCAGCAGCCTACTAGCGGGGGGGCTTAATGAGCAGTTCTTC
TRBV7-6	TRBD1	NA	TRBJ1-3	CASSLLQGESSGNTIYF	TGTGCCAGCAGCCTCCTACAGGGGGAGAGCTCTGGAAACACCATATATTTT
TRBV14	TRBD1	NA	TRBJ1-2	CASSQEFRTGAYGYTF	TGTGCCAGCAGCCAAGAATTTAGGACAGGGGCCTATGGCTACACCTTC
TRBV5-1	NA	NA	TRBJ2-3	CASSLGLEARDTQYF	TGCGCCAGCAGCTTGGGTCTGGAAGCTAGGGATACGCAGTATTTT
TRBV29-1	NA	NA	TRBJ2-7	CSVRLNLRPYEQYF	TGCAGCGTCCGGCTTAATCTCAGGCCCTACGAGCAGTACTTC
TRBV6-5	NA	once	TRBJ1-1	CASSYCLGDTEAFF	TGTGCCAGCAGTTACTGTCTCGGGGACACTGAAGCTTTCTTT
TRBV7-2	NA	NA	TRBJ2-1	CASSFGRGYNEQFF	TGTGCCAGCAGCTTCGGGCGGGGCTACAATGAGCAGTTCTTC